These 19 T cell receptor beta chains were all obtained from the same sample, sequenced in a study of blood T cell repertoires in COVID-19. The method was immunoSEQ multiplex PCR; TCRdb's version includes in-frame clones alone and lacks a portion of them. This sample has under 300,000 clones, with 88% found just once. Sequencing input: PBMCs or T cells enriched from blood (not recorded which). These receptors originate from a woman aged 30 to 39 who had recovered from COVID-19.

The rearrangement joins TRBV24-1 to TRBJ2-1, with 9 bases lining up with TRBD2. CDR1 is KGHDR and CDR2 is SFDVKD in the germline V gene. The CDR3 contains 15 residues. The trim removed 4 bases at V and 2 bases at J, leaving 2 bases unmatched. This chain's CDR3 is CATSELAGPYNEQFF. DNA of the CDR3: TGTGCCACCAGTGAGCTAGCGGGACCCTACAATGAGCAGTTCTTC.

The chain couples TRBV14 to TRBJ2-7; no clear D gene. The germline V gene encodes CDR1 SGHDN and CDR2 FVKESK. This CDR3 is built from 12 residues. Written as DNA, the CDR3 is TGTCCGAGCCTGCCTAGCTCCTACGAGCAGTACTTC. It is translated as CPSLPSSYEQYF.

In nucleotides, the CDR3 is TGTGCCTGGAGTGTACCCGGGACAGTCAATCAGCCCCAGCATTTT. It encodes CAWSVPGTVNQPQHF. The rearrangement uses TRBV30 and TRBJ1-5; 7 positions match TRBD1. The V gene's germline CDR1 is GTSNPN and CDR2 SVGIG (reference sequence). J was trimmed by 3 bases and V by 0 bases; bases with no gene match: 5. CDR3 length equals 15 residues.

This clone was observed a single time. V usage is TRBV5-1 and J usage is TRBJ2-2; the match to TRBD1 covers 9 bases. The ends lost 1 base at V and 6 bases at J; junction bases unmatched: 4. The CDR3 consists of 15 residues. CDR1 SGHRS and CDR2 YFSETQ come from the germline V gene. The CDR3 sequence: CASSLTGGEAGELFF. In DNA, the CDR3 is TGCGCCAGCAGCTTGACAGGGGGCGAGGCCGGGGAGCTGTTTTTT.

A few counts support this clone. The chain employs TRBV30 and TRBJ1-6; TRBD1 might be the D (6 bases). V was clipped by 3 bases and J by 3 bases, with 12 bases between them. The germline CDR1 and CDR2 sequences are GTSNPN and SVGIG (reference sequence). The CDR3 is 15 amino acids. The CDR3: CAWRMDSVYNSPLHF. The CDR3 DNA sequence: TGTGCCTGGAGGATGGACAGCGTCTATAATTCACCCCTCCACTTT.

The chain uses TRBV6-5 and TRBJ1-2; TRBD1 might be the D (5 bases). Trimming pared 8 bases from V and 5 bases from J, leaving 21 bases between. From germline, CDR1 is MNHEY and CDR2 SVGAGI. The CDR3 has 15 residues. CDR3 sequence: CASLLRFGGDYGYTF. The CDR3 DNA sequence: TGTGCCAGCCTCCTCAGGTTTGGAGGGGATTATGGCTACACCTTC.

The chain is built from TRBV9 and TRBJ2-1, with TRBD2 matching 7 bases. Germline V CDR1 and CDR2: SGDLS, YYNGEE. There are 15 residues in the CDR3. Germline trimming cut 0 bases from V and 2 bases from J; bases unmatched to any gene: 2. The CDR3 DNA reads as TGTGCCAGCAGCGTAGCTGCGGGAGCCTACAATGAGCAGTTCTTC. Protein sequence: CASSVAAGAYNEQFF.

The chain employs TRBV6-1 and TRBJ1-2; D ambiguous. The CDR3 is made up of 15 amino acids. Germline CDR1 reads MNHNS; CDR2 reads SASEGT. The V end lost 2 bases, the J end lost 5 bases, and 15 bases lay between the germline ends. CDR3 sequence: CASSEKTVRGYGYTF. CDR3 in DNA: TGTGCCAGCAGTGAAAAAACCGTGAGAGGATATGGCTACACCTTC.

This chain links TRBV15 with TRBJ1-1; D is ambiguous. Per the germline V gene, CDR1 is LNHNV and CDR2 is YYDKDF (reference sequence). The CDR3 is made up of 13 amino acids. The germline V and J ends were trimmed by 3 bases and 6 bases, with 11 bases remaining between them. The CDR3 is CATSSPGSSEAFF. DNA of the CDR3: TGTGCCACCAGCAGCCCCGGGAGTTCTGAAGCTTTCTTT.

This chain joins TRBV6-5 and TRBJ1-2, with 9 bases lining up with TRBD1. V lost 6 bases, J lost 8 bases, and 10 bases stayed unmatched. The CDR3 has 14 residues. The germline V gene encodes CDR1 MNHEY and CDR2 SVGAGI. The CDR3 DNA is TGTGCCAGCAGCCCCAGGACAGGGGTAGACGGCTACACCTTC. It codes for CASSPRTGVDGYTF.

A single count supports this clone. The chain combines TRBV9 with TRBJ2-5, with 12 bases matching TRBD1. The germline CDR1 and CDR2 sequences are SGDLS and YYNGEE. V gave up 5 bases and J gave up 5 bases; unmatched junction bases: 10. CDR3 length: 16 amino acids. The CDR3 DNA reads TGTGCCAGCAGTGCAACCGGGACAGGGGGCGTGGAGACCCAGTACTTC. Its protein product is CASSATGTGGVETQYF.

The V call is TRBV10-2, the J call TRBJ1-2; D call uncertain. CDR3 length: 14 residues. V was clipped by 0 bases and J by 2 bases, with 7 bases between them. Germline V gene lookup returns CDR1 WSHSY and CDR2 SAAADI. For the CDR3, the DNA is TGCGCCAGCAGTGAGTCTGGCAGGAACTATGGCTACACCTTC. Encoded protein: CASSESGRNYGYTF.

The genes are TRBV5-1 and TRBJ2-3, with 7 nucleotides matching TRBD1. CDR1 is SGHRS and CDR2 is YFSETQ in the germline V gene. With 0 bases clipped from V and 5 bases from J, the junction kept 6 bases outside the gene matches. The CDR3 has 15 residues. CDR3 DNA sequence: TGCGCCAGCAGCTTGGGACAGGGAGTGGGAGATACGCAGTATTTT. Amino acid sequence: CASSLGQGVGDTQYF.

The chain carries TRBV15 and TRBJ2-3; 9 nucleotides match TRBD2. Germline CDR1 LNHNV, CDR2 YYDKDF (reference sequence). Germline trimming cut 5 bases from V and 5 bases from J; bases unmatched to any gene: 2. The CDR3 has 13 residues. CDR3 sequence reads: CATSAGGRDTQYF. The CDR3 coding sequence is TGTGCCACCAGCGCGGGGGGGCGAGATACGCAGTATTTT.

This chain uses TRBV11-2 with TRBJ1-1; 8 bases agree with TRBD1. This CDR3 is built from 13 residues. From germline, CDR1 is SGHAT and CDR2 FQNNGV. The trim removed 6 bases at V and 11 bases at J, leaving 11 bases unmatched. The CDR3 DNA is TGTGCCAGCAGGCTCGGACAGGGCCTCGGGGCTTTCTTT. Translating it yields CASRLGQGLGAFF.

This chain joins TRBV3-1 (or the pseudogene TRBV3-2) and TRBJ2-7, with D perhaps TRBD1 (5 bases). There are 16 residues in the CDR3. Germline loops: CDR1 LGHDT, CDR2 YNNKEL (reference sequence). Trimming shortened V by 0 bases and J by 2 bases, and 14 bases separated the two germline ends. Written as DNA, the CDR3 is TGTGCCAGCAGCCAAGATGGGGCAGGGTACACCTACGAGCAGTACTTC. Protein: CASSQDGAGYTYEQYF.

This chain joins TRBV7-8 and TRBJ1-6; the D is unclear. CDR1 and CDR2 (germline): SGHVS, FQNEAQ. With 0 bases removed from V and 8 bases from J, the gap between germline ends came to 17 bases. CDR3 size: 17 residues. The CDR3 coding sequence is TGTGCCAGCAGCTTAGCCCCCCCGAGCGTTCCTGATTCACCCCTCCACTTT. Translating gives CASSLAPPSVPDSPLHF.

The chain uses TRBV9 and TRBJ1-2; 8 bases are shared with TRBD1. Trimming took 4 bases from V and 5 from J; bases not matched to a gene: 4. Looked up from germline, CDR1 is SGDLS and CDR2 is YYNGEE. The CDR3 contains 13 residues. The CDR3 DNA sequence: TGTGCCAGCAGCCGACAGGGGCTATATGGCTACACCTTC. Translation: CASSRQGLYGYTF.

This rearrangement joins TRBV6-5 to TRBJ1-1, with 7 positions matching TRBD1. The CDR3 has 15 amino acids. Trimming at V came to 6 bases and at J to 1 base, leaving 8 bases not matched to a gene. Germline V gene lookup returns CDR1 MNHEY and CDR2 SVGAGI. CDR3 protein: CASRPLQGRNTEAFF. DNA of the CDR3: TGTGCCAGCAGGCCGTTACAGGGGCGGAACACTGAAGCTTTCTTT.